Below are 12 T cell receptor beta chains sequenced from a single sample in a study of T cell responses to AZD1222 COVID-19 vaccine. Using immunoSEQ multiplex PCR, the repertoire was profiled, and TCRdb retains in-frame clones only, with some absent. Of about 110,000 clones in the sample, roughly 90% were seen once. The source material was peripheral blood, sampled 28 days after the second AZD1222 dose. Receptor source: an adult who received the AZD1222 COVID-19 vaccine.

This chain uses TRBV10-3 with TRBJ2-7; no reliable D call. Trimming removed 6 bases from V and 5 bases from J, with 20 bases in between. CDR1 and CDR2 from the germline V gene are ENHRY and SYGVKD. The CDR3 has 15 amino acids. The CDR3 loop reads CAISKRLTAIHEQYF. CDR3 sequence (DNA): TGTGCCATCAGCAAACGTCTAACTGCCATCCACGAGCAGTACTTC.

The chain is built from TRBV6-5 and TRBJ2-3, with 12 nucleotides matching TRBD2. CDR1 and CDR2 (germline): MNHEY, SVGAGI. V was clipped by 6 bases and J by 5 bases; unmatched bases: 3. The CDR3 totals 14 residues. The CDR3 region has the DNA TGTGCCAGCAGGACTAGCGGGAGCGAAGATACGCAGTATTTT. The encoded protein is CASRTSGSEDTQYF.

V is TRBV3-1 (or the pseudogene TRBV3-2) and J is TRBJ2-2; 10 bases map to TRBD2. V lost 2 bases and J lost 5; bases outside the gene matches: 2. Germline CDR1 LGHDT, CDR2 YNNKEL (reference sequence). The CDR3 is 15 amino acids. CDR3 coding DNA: TGTGCCAGCAGCCAAATACTAGCGGGGACCGGGGAGCTGTTTTTT. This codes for CASSQILAGTGELFF.

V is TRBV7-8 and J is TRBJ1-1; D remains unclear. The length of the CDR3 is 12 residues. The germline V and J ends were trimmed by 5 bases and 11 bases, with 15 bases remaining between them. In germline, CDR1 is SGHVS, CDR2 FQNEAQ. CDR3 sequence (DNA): TGTGCCAGCAGCCGAACAAACATTGAGGCTTTCTTT. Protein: CASSRTNIEAFF.

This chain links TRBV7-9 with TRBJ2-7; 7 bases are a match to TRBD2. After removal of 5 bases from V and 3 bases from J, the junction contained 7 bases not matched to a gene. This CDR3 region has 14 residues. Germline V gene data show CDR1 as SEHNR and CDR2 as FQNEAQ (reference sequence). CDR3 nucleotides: TGTGCCAGCAGCCCTGGGCTAGCGGACTACGAGCAGTACTTC. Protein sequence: CASSPGLADYEQYF.

For the CDR3, the DNA is TGTGCCAGCAGCCAATCGAGGGGCAATCAGCCCCAGCATTTT. Its translation is CASSQSRGNQPQHF. The rearrangement links TRBV16 to TRBJ1-5; no clear D gene. The CDR3 has 14 amino acids. With 0 bases removed from V and 2 bases from J, the gap between germline ends came to 5 bases. CDR1 and CDR2 (germline): KGHSY, FQNENV.

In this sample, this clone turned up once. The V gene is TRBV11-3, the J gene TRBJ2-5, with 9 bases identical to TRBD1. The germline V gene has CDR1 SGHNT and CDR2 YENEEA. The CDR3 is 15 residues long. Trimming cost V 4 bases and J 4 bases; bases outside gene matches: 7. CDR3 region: CASSSPQGARETQYF. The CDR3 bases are TGTGCCAGCAGCTCCCCACAGGGGGCAAGAGAGACCCAGTACTTC. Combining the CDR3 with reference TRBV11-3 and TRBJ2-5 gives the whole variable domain EAGVVQSPRYKIIEKKQPVAFWCNPISGHNTLYWYLQNLGQGPELLIRYENEEAVDDSQLPKDRFSAERLKGVDSTLKIQPAELGDSAVYLCASSSPQGARETQYFGPGTRLLVL.

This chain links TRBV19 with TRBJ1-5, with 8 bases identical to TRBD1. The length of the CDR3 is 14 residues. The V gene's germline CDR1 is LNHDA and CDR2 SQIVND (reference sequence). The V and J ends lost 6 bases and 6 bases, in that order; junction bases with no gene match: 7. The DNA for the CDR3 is TGTGCCAGTAGCCTACAGGGGGAGCGTCAGCCCCAGCATTTT. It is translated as CASSLQGERQPQHF.

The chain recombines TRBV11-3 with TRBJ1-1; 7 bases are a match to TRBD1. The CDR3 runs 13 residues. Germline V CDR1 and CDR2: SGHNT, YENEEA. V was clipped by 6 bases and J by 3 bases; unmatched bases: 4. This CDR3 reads CASSRQGDTEAFF. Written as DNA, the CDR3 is TGTGCCAGCAGTCGGCAGGGGGACACTGAAGCTTTCTTT.

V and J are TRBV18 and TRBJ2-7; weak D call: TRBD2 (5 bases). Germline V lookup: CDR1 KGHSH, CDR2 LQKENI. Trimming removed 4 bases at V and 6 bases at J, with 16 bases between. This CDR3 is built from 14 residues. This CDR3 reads CASSRAEIGGEQYF. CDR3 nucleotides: TGTGCCAGCTCACGAGCGGAAATAGGTGGCGAGCAGTACTTC.

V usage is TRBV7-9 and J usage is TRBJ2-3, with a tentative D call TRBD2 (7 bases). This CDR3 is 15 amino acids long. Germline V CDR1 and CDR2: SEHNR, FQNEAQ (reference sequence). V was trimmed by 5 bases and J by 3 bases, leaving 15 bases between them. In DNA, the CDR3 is TGTGCCAGCAGCGAATCAGGGAGGGGGACAGATACGCAGTATTTT. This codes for CASSESGRGTDTQYF.

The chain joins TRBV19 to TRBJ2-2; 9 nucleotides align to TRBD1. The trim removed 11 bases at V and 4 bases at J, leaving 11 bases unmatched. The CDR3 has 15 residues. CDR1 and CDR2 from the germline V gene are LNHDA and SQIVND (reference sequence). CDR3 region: CALAVGDRVTGELFF. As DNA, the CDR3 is TGTGCCCTAGCAGTTGGGGACAGGGTCACCGGGGAGCTGTTTTTT.